Listed below are T cell receptor beta chains from one sample, sequenced in a study of blood T cell repertoires in COVID-19. Only in-frame clones appear in the TCRdb table, and some are missing; sequencing was by immunoSEQ multiplex PCR. The table includes approximately 150,000 clones, around nine tenths detected once. The sample taken for sequencing was peripheral blood. These receptors all stem from a woman in her 50s with active or convalescent COVID-19. Both conserved end residues are part of each CDR3. Fields, in order: D gene, J gene, V gene, CDR3 protein. D genes are given only for firm matches.

NA	TRBJ1-3	TRBV5-1	CASSLDGGLGNTIYF
TRBD1	TRBJ1-1	TRBV24-1	CATSGTGYTEAFF
NA	TRBJ2-1	TRBV24-1	CATSDFADSNFFHYNEQFF
TRBD2	TRBJ2-1	TRBV5-1	CASIRTSGGNEQFF
NA	TRBJ1-4	TRBV28	CASSDSNEKLFF
NA	TRBJ1-4	TRBV7-2	CASSSRPTTELFF
TRBD2	TRBJ2-2	TRBV5-1	CASAFGRETNTGELFF
NA	TRBJ1-6	TRBV10-3	CAISLAGSPLHF
TRBD2	TRBJ2-3	TRBV18	CASSPSGLAGADTQYF
TRBD2	TRBJ2-7	TRBV5-6	CASSYLAGGREQYF
TRBD2	TRBJ2-3	TRBV15	CATSRDRLAGGRLQYF
TRBD1	TRBJ2-1	TRBV29-1	CSVGTGVMYNEQFF
TRBD1	TRBJ1-6	TRBV14	CASSLRQGGNSPLHF